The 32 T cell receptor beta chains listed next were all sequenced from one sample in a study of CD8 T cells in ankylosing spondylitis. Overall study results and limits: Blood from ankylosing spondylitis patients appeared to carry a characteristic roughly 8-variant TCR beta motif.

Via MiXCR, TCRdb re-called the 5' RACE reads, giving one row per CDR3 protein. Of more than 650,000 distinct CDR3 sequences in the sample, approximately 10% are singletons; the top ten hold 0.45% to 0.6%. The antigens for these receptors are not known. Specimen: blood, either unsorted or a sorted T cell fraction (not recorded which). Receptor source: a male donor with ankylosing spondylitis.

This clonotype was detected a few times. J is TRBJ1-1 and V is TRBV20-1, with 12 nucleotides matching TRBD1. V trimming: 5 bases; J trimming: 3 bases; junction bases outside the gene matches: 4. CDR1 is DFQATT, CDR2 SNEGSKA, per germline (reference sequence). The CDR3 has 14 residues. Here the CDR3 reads CSAPGQGADTEAFF. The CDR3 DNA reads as TGCAGTGCTCCGGGACAGGGGGCGGACACTGAAGCTTTCTTT.

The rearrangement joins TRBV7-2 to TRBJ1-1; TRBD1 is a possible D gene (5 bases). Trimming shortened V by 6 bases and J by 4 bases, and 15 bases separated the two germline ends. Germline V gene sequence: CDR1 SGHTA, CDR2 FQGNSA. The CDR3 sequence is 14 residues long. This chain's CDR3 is CASRENTGTTEAFF. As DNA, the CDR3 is TGTGCCAGCAGGGAAAATACAGGTACCACTGAAGCTTTCTTT.

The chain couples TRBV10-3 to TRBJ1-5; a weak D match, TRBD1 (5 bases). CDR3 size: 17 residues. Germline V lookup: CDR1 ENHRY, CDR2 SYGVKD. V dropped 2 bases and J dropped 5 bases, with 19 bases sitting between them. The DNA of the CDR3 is TGTGCCATCAGTGAGGCAGGTTGGGTGCGGGACGATCAGCCCCAGCATTTT. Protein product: CAISEAGWVRDDQPQHF.

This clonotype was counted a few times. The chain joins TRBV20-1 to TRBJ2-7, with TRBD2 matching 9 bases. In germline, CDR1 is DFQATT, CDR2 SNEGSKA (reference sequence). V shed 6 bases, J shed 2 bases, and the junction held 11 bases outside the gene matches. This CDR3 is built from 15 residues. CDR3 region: CSATSSGGLPYEQYF. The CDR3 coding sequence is TGCAGTGCCACCTCAAGCGGGGGGCTTCCCTACGAGCAGTACTTC.

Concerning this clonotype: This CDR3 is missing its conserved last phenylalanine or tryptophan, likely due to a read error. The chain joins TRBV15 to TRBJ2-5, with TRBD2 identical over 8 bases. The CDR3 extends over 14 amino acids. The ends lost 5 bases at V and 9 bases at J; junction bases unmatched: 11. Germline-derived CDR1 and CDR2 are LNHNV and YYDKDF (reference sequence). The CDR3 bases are TGTGCCACCAGCTCCAAGGGACGAGCGGGGGCCCAGTACTAC. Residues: CATSSKGRAGAQYY.

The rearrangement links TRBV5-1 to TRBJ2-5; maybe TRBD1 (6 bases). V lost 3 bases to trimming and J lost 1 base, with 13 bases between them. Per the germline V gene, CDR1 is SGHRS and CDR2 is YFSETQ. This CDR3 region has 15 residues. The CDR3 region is CASSSYRALQETQYF. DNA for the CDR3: TGCGCCAGCAGCTCGTACAGGGCCCTCCAAGAGACCCAGTACTTC.

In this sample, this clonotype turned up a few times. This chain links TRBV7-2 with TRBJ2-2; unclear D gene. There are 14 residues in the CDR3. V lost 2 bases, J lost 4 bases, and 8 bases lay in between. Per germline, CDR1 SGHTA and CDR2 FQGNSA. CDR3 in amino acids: CASSLRVVTGELFF. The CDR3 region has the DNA TGTGCCAGCAGCTTAAGGGTCGTCACCGGGGAGCTGTTTTTT.

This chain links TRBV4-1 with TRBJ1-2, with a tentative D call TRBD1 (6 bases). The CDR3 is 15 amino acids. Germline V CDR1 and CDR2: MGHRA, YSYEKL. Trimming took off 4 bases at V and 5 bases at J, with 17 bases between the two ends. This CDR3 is CASSPEDSTGYGYTF. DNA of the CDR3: TGCGCCAGCAGCCCCGAAGACTCCACAGGGTATGGCTACACCTTC.

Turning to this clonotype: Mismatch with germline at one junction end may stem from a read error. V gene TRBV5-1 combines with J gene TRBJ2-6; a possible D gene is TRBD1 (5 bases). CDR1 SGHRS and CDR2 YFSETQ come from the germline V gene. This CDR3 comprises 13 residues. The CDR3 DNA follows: TGCGCCAGCAGCACAACTGGGGCCATCGTCCTGACTTTC. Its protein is CASSTTGAIVLTF.

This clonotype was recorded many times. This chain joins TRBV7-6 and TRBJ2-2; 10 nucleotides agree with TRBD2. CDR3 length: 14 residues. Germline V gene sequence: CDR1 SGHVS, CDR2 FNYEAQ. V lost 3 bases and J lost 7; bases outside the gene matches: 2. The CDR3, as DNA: TGTGCCAGCAGCTTGGGGACTAGCGTCGGGGAGCTGTTTTTT. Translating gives CASSLGTSVGELFF.

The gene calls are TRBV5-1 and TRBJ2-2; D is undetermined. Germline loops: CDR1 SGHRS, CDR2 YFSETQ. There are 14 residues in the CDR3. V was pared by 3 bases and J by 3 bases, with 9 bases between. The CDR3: CASSSRTDTGELFF. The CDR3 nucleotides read TGCGCCAGCAGCTCACGGACGGACACCGGGGAGCTGTTTTTT.

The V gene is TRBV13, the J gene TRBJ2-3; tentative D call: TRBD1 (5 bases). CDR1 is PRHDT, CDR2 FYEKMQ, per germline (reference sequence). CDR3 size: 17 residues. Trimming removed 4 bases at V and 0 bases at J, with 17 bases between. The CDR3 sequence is CASSSQYTGPSTDTQYF. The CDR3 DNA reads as TGTGCCAGCAGCTCTCAATATACAGGACCCAGCACAGATACGCAGTATTTT.

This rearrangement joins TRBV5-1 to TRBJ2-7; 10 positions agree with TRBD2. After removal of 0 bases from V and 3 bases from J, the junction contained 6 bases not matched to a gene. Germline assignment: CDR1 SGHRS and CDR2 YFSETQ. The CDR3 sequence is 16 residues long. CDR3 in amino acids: CASSLGTSGVYYEQYF. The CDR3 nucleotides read TGCGCCAGCAGCTTGGGGACTAGCGGAGTCTACTACGAGCAGTACTTC.

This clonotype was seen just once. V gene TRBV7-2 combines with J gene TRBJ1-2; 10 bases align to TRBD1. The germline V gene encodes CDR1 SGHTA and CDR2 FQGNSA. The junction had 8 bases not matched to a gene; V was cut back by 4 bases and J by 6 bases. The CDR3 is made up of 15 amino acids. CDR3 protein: CASSYTTGGKDGYTF. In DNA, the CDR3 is TGTGCCAGCAGCTACACGACAGGGGGCAAGGATGGCTACACCTTC.

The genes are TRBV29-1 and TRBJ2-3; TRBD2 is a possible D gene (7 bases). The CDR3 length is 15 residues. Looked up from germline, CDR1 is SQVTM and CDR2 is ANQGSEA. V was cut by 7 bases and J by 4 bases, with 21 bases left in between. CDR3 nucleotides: TGCAGCGCTCAGAGGGCGGGGGCCGGGGCAGATACGCAGTATTTT. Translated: CSAQRAGAGADTQYF.

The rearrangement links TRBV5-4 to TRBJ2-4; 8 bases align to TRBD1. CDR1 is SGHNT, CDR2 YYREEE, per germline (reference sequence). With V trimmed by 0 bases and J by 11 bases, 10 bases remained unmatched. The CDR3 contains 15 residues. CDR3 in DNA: TGTGCCAGCAGCTTGGCCGAAACAGGGGGAGTGGTTCAGTACTTC. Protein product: CASSLAETGGVVQYF.

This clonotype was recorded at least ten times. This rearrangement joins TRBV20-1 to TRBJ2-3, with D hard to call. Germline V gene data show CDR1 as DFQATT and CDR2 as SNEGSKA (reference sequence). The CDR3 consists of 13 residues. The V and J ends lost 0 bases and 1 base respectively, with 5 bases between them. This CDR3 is CSARDSRTDTQYF. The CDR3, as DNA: TGCAGTGCTAGAGATTCGCGCACAGATACGCAGTATTTT.

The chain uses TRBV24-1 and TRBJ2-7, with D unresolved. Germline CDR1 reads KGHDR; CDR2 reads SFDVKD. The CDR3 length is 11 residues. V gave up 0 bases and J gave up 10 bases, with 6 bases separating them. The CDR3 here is CATSDLLRQYF. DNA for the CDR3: TGTGCCACCAGTGATTTGCTAAGACAGTACTTC.

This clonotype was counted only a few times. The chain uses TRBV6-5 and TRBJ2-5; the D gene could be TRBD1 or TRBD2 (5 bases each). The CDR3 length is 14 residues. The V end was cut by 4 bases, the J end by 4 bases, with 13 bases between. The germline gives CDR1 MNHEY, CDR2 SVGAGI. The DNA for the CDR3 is TGTGCCAGCAGTTCCGCACTAGGGGCAGAGACCCAGTACTTC. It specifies CASSSALGAETQYF.

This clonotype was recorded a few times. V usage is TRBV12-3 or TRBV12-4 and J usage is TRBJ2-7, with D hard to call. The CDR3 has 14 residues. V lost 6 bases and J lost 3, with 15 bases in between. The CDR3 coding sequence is TGTGCCAGCAGCCTCGGAACACGTGGCTACGAGCAGTACTTC. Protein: CASSLGTRGYEQYF.

CDR3 coding DNA: TGTGCCAGCAGCTTAGCGCTCGGGTCGGAGCTGTTTTTT. Its translation is CASSLALGSELFF. The V and J genes are TRBV11-1 and TRBJ2-2; D is ambiguous. Trimming left V 0 bases short and J 10 bases short, with 9 bases between. Per germline, CDR1 SGHAT and CDR2 FQDESV (reference sequence). The CDR3 runs 13 residues. Supplemented by reference TRBV11-1 and TRBJ2-2, the full variable domain reads EAEVAQSPRYKITEKSQAVAFWCDPISGHATLYWYRQILGQGPELLVQFQDESVVDDSQLPKDRFSAERLKGVDSTLKIQPAELGDSAMYLCASSLALGSELFFGEGSRLTVL.

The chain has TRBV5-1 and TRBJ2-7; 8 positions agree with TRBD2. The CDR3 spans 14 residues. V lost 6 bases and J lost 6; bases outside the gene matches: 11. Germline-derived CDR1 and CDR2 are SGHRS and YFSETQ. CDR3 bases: TGCGCCAGCACTTGGCAAGCGGGAGCCTCCGAGCAGTACTTC. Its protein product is CASTWQAGASEQYF.

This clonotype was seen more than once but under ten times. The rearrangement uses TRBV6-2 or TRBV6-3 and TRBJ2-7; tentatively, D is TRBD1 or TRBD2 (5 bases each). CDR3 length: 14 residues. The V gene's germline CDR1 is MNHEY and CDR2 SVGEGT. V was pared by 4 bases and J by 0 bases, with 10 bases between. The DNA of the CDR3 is TGTGCCAGCAGTTGGCAGGGACCCTCCTACGAGCAGTACTTC. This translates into CASSWQGPSYEQYF.

CDR3 sequence (DNA): TGTGCCACCAGCAGAGCCAAGGTGGTGGATGGGGACAATGAGCAGTTCTTC. The encoded protein is CATSRAKVVDGDNEQFF. The chain is built from TRBV15 and TRBJ2-1; D is uncertain. This CDR3 comprises 17 residues. Per the germline V gene, CDR1 is LNHNV and CDR2 is YYDKDF (reference sequence). With 1 base removed from V and 5 bases from J, the gap between germline ends came to 18 bases.

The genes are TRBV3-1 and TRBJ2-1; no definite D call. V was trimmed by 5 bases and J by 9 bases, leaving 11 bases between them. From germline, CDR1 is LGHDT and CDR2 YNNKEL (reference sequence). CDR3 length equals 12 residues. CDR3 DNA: TGTGCCAGCAGCGTCAATCGAGGTGAGCAGTTCTTC. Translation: CASSVNRGEQFF.

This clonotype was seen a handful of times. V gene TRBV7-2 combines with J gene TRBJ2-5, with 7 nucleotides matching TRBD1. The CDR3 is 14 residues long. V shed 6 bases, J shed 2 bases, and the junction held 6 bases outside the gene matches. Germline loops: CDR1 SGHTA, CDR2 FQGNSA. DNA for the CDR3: TGTGCCAGCAGTACCGACAGGGCGCAAGAGACCCAGTACTTC. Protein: CASSTDRAQETQYF.

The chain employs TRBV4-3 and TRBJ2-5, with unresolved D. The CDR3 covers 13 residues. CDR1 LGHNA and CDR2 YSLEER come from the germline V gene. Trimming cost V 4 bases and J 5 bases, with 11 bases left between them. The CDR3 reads CASSLRASETQYF. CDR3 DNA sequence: TGCGCCAGCAGCCTACGGGCGTCGGAGACCCAGTACTTC.

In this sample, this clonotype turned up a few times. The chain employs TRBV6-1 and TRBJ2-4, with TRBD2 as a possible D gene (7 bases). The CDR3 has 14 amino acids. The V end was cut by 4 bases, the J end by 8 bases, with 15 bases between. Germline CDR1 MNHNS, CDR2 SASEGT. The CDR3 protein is CASSGARGAHIQYF. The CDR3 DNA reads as TGTGCCAGCAGTGGGGCCCGGGGGGCGCACATTCAGTACTTC.

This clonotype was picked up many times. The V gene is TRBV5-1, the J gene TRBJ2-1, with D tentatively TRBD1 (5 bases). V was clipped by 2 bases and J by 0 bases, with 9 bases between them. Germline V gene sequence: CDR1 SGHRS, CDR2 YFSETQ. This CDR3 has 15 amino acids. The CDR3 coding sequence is TGCGCCAGCAGCTTTACCGACAGCTCCTACAATGAGCAGTTCTTC. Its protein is CASSFTDSSYNEQFF.

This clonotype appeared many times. In DNA form, the CDR3 reads TGCAGCGCAGATAGGGGATTGAAAGAGACCCAGTACTTC. Protein product: CSADRGLKETQYF. This chain connects TRBV29-1 to TRBJ2-5; possibly TRBD1 for D (5 bases). V dropped 7 bases and J dropped 3 bases, with 15 bases sitting between them. Germline assignment: CDR1 SQVTM and CDR2 ANQGSEA. The CDR3 extends over 13 amino acids.

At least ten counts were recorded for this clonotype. Written as DNA, the CDR3 is TGTGCCAGCAGCTTAGAGGCTTCGGGTTCACCCCTCCACTTT. This sequence encodes CASSLEASGSPLHF. The chain couples TRBV7-9 to TRBJ1-6; D unresolved. The V and J ends lost 1 base and 9 bases respectively, with 10 bases between them. CDR3 length: 14 residues. Germline CDR1 SEHNR, CDR2 FQNEAQ (reference sequence).

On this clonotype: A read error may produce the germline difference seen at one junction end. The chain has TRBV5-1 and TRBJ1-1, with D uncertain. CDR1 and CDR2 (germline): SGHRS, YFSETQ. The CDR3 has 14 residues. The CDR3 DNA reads TGCACCAGCAGCTTGGTGGGGTTTCCCACTGAAGCTTTCTTT. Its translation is CTSSLVGFPTEAFF.